The rows below give T cell receptor beta chains drawn from one sample of a study of vaccination and CD4 T cells after COVID-19. What these receptors recognize is not known. TCRdb reanalysed the PCR reads using MiXCR and keeps one entry per CDR3 protein. Among roughly 24,000 distinct CDR3 sequences listed, 64% were seen once. Material: CD4+ T cells from blood, cultured in vitro. The receptors originated from a human donor who had recovered from COVID-19. CDR3s include the opening cysteine and the closing phenylalanine or tryptophan. The D gene is left open where the match is weak. A clone size is listed for some rows: how often the clone was seen (once, few, many), or a class if it is expanded.

j_call: TRBJ2-3
d_call: .
clone_size: .
v_call: TRBV4-2
cdr3_aa: CASSQDQGSTDTQYF
cdr3_nt: TGTGCCAGCAGCCAAGATCAAGGGAGCACAGATACGCAGTATTTT

j_call: TRBJ1-5
d_call: .
clone_size: few
v_call: TRBV6-2/TRBV6-3
cdr3_aa: CASSLAGAQPQHF
cdr3_nt: TGTGCCAGCAGTTTAGCCGGTGCTCAGCCCCAGCATTTT

j_call: TRBJ2-1
d_call: TRBD2
clone_size: .
v_call: TRBV15
cdr3_aa: CATSREPTGLAIHEQFF
cdr3_nt: TGTGCCACCAGCAGAGAGCCCACGGGACTAGCTATCCATGAGCAGTTCTTC

j_call: TRBJ1-5
d_call: TRBD1
clone_size: few
v_call: TRBV6-2/TRBV6-3
cdr3_aa: CASSTRGQEISNQPQHF
cdr3_nt: TGTGCCAGCAGTACCCGCGGACAGGAGATTAGCAATCAGCCCCAGCATTTT

j_call: TRBJ1-5
d_call: TRBD1
clone_size: .
v_call: TRBV19
cdr3_aa: CASRDGQGSNQPQHF
cdr3_nt: TGTGCCAGTAGAGACGGACAGGGGAGCAATCAGCCCCAGCATTTT

j_call: TRBJ1-2
d_call: TRBD1
clone_size: few
v_call: TRBV20-1
cdr3_aa: CSAGDRGKLDGYTF
cdr3_nt: TGCAGTGCGGGGGACAGGGGGAAACTGGATGGCTACACCTTC

j_call: TRBJ2-7
d_call: .
clone_size: .
v_call: TRBV6-1
cdr3_aa: CATVDRPEQYF
cdr3_nt: TGTGCCACGGTTGATCGGCCGGAGCAGTACTTC

j_call: TRBJ2-3
d_call: TRBD2
clone_size: once
v_call: TRBV27
cdr3_aa: CASSPTTSGRITDTQYF
cdr3_nt: TGTGCCAGCAGTCCGACTACTAGCGGGAGGATCACAGATACGCAGTATTTT

j_call: TRBJ1-5
d_call: .
clone_size: few
v_call: TRBV20-1
cdr3_aa: CSARGGGGRQPQHF
cdr3_nt: TGCAGTGCTAGAGGAGGCGGGGGGAGGCAGCCCCAGCATTTT

j_call: TRBJ2-5
d_call: TRBD2
clone_size: few
v_call: TRBV20-1
cdr3_aa: CSASRTRGSETQYF
cdr3_nt: TGCAGTGCTAGCAGGACTAGGGGCAGTGAGACCCAGTACTTC

j_call: TRBJ1-2
d_call: TRBD1
clone_size: few
v_call: TRBV20-1
cdr3_aa: CSTTGGASGYTF
cdr3_nt: TGCAGCACAACAGGGGGAGCCTCTGGCTACACCTTC

j_call: TRBJ2-1
d_call: TRBD1
clone_size: .
v_call: TRBV7-2
cdr3_aa: CASRLQTGGAYNEQFF
cdr3_nt: TGTGCCAGCAGACTACAGACAGGGGGGGCCTACAATGAGCAGTTCTTC

j_call: TRBJ1-2
d_call: TRBD1
clone_size: few
v_call: TRBV6-5
cdr3_aa: CASSWTGVGYTF
cdr3_nt: TGTGCCAGCAGTTGGACAGGGGTTGGCTACACCTTC

j_call: TRBJ2-3
d_call: .
clone_size: .
v_call: TRBV20-1
cdr3_aa: CSARVVATDTQYF
cdr3_nt: TGCAGTGCTAGAGTCGTGGCCACAGATACGCAGTATTTT

j_call: TRBJ1-5
d_call: .
clone_size: .
v_call: TRBV2
cdr3_aa: CASSGEQNSNQPQHF
cdr3_nt: TGTGCCAGCAGTGGGGAACAGAATAGCAATCAGCCCCAGCATTTT

j_call: TRBJ1-3
d_call: .
clone_size: .
v_call: TRBV7-2
cdr3_aa: CASSFGATSRGTIYF
cdr3_nt: TGTGCCAGCAGCTTTGGTGCGACATCTAGGGGCACCATATATTTT

j_call: TRBJ2-3
d_call: .
clone_size: .
v_call: TRBV24-1
cdr3_aa: CATSDPATGDTDTQYF
cdr3_nt: TGTGCCACCAGTGATCCCGCTACTGGGGACACAGATACGCAGTATTTT

j_call: TRBJ2-7
d_call: .
clone_size: .
v_call: TRBV20-1
cdr3_aa: CSADPGRGRRDEQYF
cdr3_nt: TGCAGTGCCGACCCCGGACGGGGGCGACGCGACGAGCAGTACTTC

j_call: TRBJ2-6
d_call: .
clone_size: .
v_call: TRBV6-1
cdr3_aa: CASIRHGSGANVLTF
cdr3_nt: TGTGCCAGCATTCGTCACGGCTCTGGGGCCAACGTCCTGACTTTC

j_call: TRBJ2-3
d_call: .
clone_size: .
v_call: TRBV7-2
cdr3_aa: CASRPEALSTDTQYF
cdr3_nt: TGTGCCAGCAGACCAGAGGCACTTAGCACAGATACGCAGTATTTT

j_call: TRBJ1-2
d_call: .
clone_size: .
v_call: TRBV28
cdr3_aa: CASRENYGYTF
cdr3_nt: TGTGCCAGCAGGGAAAACTATGGCTACACCTTC

j_call: TRBJ1-2
d_call: .
clone_size: .
v_call: TRBV30
cdr3_aa: CAWSIQRPYGYTF
cdr3_nt: TGTGCCTGGAGTATACAGCGTCCCTATGGCTACACCTTC

j_call: TRBJ1-2
d_call: .
clone_size: few
v_call: TRBV6-2/TRBV6-3
cdr3_aa: CASRPAHYGYTF
cdr3_nt: TGTGCCAGCCGCCCGGCCCACTATGGCTACACCTTC

j_call: TRBJ2-7
d_call: .
clone_size: once
v_call: TRBV10-1
cdr3_aa: CASSDGRGIHEQYF
cdr3_nt: TGCGCCAGCAGTGACGGCAGGGGTATCCACGAGCAGTACTTC

j_call: TRBJ1-1
d_call: .
clone_size: .
v_call: TRBV2
cdr3_aa: CASRVGPTEAFF
cdr3_nt: TGTGCCAGCAGGGTAGGGCCCACTGAAGCTTTCTTT

j_call: TRBJ1-5
d_call: .
clone_size: .
v_call: TRBV28
cdr3_aa: CASSFGVGRQPQHF
cdr3_nt: TGTGCCAGCAGTTTTGGGGTAGGGCGCCAGCCCCAGCATTTT

j_call: TRBJ1-2
d_call: TRBD1
clone_size: .
v_call: TRBV19
cdr3_aa: CASINIGQGVYGYTF
cdr3_nt: TGTGCCAGTATTAATATAGGACAGGGCGTCTATGGCTACACCTTC

j_call: TRBJ2-2
d_call: .
clone_size: .
v_call: TRBV12-3/TRBV12-4
cdr3_aa: CASSLGFAGDTGELFF
cdr3_nt: TGTGCCAGCAGCCTAGGTTTTGCAGGGGACACCGGGGAGCTGTTTTTT

j_call: TRBJ2-5
d_call: TRBD2
clone_size: .
v_call: TRBV28
cdr3_aa: CASSFAGLAGVGQETQYF
cdr3_nt: TGTGCCAGCAGTTTCGCCGGACTAGCGGGAGTGGGACAAGAGACCCAGTACTTC

j_call: TRBJ2-7
d_call: .
clone_size: .
v_call: TRBV6-2/TRBV6-3
cdr3_aa: CASRKGAGASYEQYF
cdr3_nt: TGTGCCAGCAGAAAAGGCGCAGGGGCCTCCTACGAGCAGTACTTC

j_call: TRBJ2-1
d_call: .
clone_size: once
v_call: TRBV6-5
cdr3_aa: CASSYGDARGNEQFF
cdr3_nt: TGTGCCAGCAGTTACGGGGACGCCCGAGGCAATGAGCAGTTCTTC

j_call: TRBJ2-5
d_call: .
clone_size: once
v_call: TRBV10-1
cdr3_aa: CASSRGARETQYF
cdr3_nt: TGCGCCAGCTCCCGGGGAGCCAGGGAGACCCAGTACTTC

j_call: TRBJ1-5
d_call: .
clone_size: .
v_call: TRBV6-5
cdr3_aa: CASSLGGANQPQHF
cdr3_nt: TGTGCCAGCAGTTTGGGGGGGGCCAATCAGCCCCAGCATTTT

j_call: TRBJ2-7
d_call: .
clone_size: .
v_call: TRBV19
cdr3_aa: CASSAYYGSYEQYF
cdr3_nt: TGTGCCAGTAGTGCTTATTATGGTTCCTACGAGCAGTACTTC

j_call: TRBJ1-2
d_call: TRBD1
clone_size: .
v_call: TRBV20-1
cdr3_aa: CSASIQGAPLSYGYTF
cdr3_nt: TGCAGTGCTAGCATACAGGGGGCACCTCTTAGTTATGGCTACACCTTC

j_call: TRBJ1-2
d_call: .
clone_size: once
v_call: TRBV19
cdr3_aa: CASSPLEGRTNYGYTF
cdr3_nt: TGTGCCAGTAGCCCATTGGAGGGGCGAACTAACTATGGCTACACCTTC

j_call: TRBJ2-5
d_call: TRBD2
clone_size: .
v_call: TRBV6-5
cdr3_aa: CASSYLSGSAETQYF
cdr3_nt: TGTGCCAGCAGTTACCTTAGCGGGAGTGCAGAGACCCAGTACTTC

j_call: TRBJ1-5
d_call: TRBD1
clone_size: .
v_call: TRBV20-1
cdr3_aa: CSARGQGAGNQPQHF
cdr3_nt: TGCAGTGCAAGGGGACAGGGGGCTGGCAATCAGCCCCAGCATTTT

j_call: TRBJ1-5
d_call: .
clone_size: .
v_call: TRBV19
cdr3_aa: CASGGLLHQPQHF
cdr3_nt: TGTGCCAGTGGAGGGCTCCTCCATCAGCCCCAGCATTTT